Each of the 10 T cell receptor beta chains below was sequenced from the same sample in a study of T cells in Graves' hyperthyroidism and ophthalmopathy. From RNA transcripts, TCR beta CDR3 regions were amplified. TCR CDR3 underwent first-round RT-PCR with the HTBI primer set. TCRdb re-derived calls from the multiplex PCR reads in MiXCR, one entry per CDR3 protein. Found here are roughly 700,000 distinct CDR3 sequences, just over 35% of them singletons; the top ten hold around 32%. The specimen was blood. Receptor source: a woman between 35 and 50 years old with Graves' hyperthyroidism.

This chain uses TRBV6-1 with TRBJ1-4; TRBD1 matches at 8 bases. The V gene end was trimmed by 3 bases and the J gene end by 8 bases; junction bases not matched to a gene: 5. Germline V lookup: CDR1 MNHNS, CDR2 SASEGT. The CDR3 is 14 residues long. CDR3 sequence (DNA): TGTGCCAGCAGTGAGACAGGGGATGGGGAAAAACTGTTTTTT. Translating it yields CASSETGDGEKLFF.

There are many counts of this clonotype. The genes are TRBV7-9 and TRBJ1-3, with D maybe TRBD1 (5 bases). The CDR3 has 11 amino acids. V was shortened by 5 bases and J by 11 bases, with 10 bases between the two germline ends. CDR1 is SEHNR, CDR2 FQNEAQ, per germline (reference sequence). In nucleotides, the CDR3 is TGTGCCAGCAGCGCGGACACTGCCATATATTTT. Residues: CASSADTAIYF.

CDR3 residues: CASSLRTATQETQYF. CDR3 in DNA: TGTGCCAGCAGCCTGCGGACAGCCACACAAGAGACCCAGTACTTC. J is TRBJ2-5 and V is TRBV14; D possibly corresponds to TRBD1 (6 bases). Trimming removed 4 bases from V and 2 bases from J, with 14 bases in between. CDR3 length: 15 residues. In germline, CDR1 is SGHDN, CDR2 FVKESK.

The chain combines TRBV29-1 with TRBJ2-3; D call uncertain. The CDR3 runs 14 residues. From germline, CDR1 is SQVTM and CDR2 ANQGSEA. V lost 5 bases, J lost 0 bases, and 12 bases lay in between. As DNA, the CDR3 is TGCAGCGTTTCACCAGGATCTAGCACAGATACGCAGTATTTT. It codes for CSVSPGSSTDTQYF.

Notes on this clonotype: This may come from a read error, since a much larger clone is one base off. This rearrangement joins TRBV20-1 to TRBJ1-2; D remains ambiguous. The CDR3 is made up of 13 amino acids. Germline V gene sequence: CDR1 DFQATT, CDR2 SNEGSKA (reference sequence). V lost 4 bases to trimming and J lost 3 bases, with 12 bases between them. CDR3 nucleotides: TGCAGTGCTACCGATGAGACTGACTATGGCTACACCTTC. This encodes CSATDETDYGYTF.

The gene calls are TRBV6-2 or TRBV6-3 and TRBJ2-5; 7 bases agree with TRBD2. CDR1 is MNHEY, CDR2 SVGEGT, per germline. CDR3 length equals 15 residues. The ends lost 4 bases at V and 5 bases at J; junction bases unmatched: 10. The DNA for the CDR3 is TGTGCCAGCAGTTGGGCTAGCGGCTTCGGGGAGACCCAGTACTTC. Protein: CASSWASGFGETQYF.

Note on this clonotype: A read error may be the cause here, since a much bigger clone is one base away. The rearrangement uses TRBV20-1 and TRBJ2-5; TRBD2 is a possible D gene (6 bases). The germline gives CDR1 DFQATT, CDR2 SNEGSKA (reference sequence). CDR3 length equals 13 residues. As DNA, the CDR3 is TGCAGTGCTAGACTAGCGTTTTTCGAGACCCACTACTTC. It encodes CSARLAFFETHYF.

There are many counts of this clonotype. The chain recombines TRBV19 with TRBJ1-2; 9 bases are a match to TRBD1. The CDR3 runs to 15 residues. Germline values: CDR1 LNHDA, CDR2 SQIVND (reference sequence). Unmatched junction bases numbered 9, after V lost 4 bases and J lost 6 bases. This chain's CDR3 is CASSTSGTGMDGYTF. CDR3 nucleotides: TGTGCCAGTAGTACATCCGGGACAGGGATGGATGGCTACACCTTC.

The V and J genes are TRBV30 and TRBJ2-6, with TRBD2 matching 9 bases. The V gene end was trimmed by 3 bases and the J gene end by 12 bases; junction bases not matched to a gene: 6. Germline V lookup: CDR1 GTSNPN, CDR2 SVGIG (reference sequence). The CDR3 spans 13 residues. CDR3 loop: CAWRIAGELVLTF. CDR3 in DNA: TGTGCCTGGAGGATAGCGGGGGAACTCGTCCTGACTTTC.

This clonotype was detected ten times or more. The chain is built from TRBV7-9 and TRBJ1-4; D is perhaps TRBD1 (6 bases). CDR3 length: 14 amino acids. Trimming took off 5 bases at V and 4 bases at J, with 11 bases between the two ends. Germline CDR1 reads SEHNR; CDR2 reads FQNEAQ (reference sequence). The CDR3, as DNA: TGTGCCAGCAGCATTGGACAGATTAATGAAAAACTGTTTTTT. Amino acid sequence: CASSIGQINEKLFF.